This T cell receptor (beta chain) stems from a study of T cell responses to AZD1222 COVID-19 vaccine. CDR1 SNHLY and CDR2 FYNNEI come from the germline V gene. This CDR3 has 15 residues. V lost 6 bases, J lost 0 bases, and 3 bases stayed unmatched. Overall study results and limits: Unmutated regions of variants are reportedly targeted by nearly half of spike-specific TCRs. Repertoire samples came only from after the peak T cell response. A mostly white British donor set with more females was recruited, and clonal diversity was possibly underestimated. Baseline testing showed seropositivity in only six AZD1222 recipients.

Data came from immunoSEQ multiplex PCR; TCRdb stores just in-frame clones and leaves some out. The sample lists tens of thousands of clones; 80% were seen once. About this clone: Its antigen remains unidentified.

V and J are TRBV2 and TRBJ1-3, with 9 bases aligning to TRBD1. The sample in question was peripheral blood, obtained 28 days after the second AZD1222 dose. The origin of this receptor is an adult who received the AZD1222 COVID-19 vaccine. The CDR3 region has the DNA TGTGCCAGCAGCGGGGACAGGGTCTCTGGAAACACCATATATTTT. The encoded protein is CASSGDRVSGNTIYF.